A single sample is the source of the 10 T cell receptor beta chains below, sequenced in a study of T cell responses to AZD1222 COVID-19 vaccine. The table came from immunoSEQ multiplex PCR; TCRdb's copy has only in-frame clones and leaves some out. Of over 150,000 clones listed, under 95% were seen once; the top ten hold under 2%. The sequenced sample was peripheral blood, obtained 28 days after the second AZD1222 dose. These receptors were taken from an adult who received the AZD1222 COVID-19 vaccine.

CDR3 protein: CASSSQGAAGEQYF. In DNA form, the CDR3 reads TGTGCCAGCAGCTCCCAGGGGGCAGCAGGGGAGCAGTACTTC. The rearrangement links TRBV11-2 to TRBJ2-7, with 8 positions matching TRBD1. The V gene's germline CDR1 is SGHAT and CDR2 FQNNGV. This CDR3 is 14 amino acids long. The J segment lost 7 bases and the V segment lost 4 bases, leaving 9 bases of the junction unmatched. Variable domain in full (rest from reference TRBV11-2 and TRBJ2-7): EAGVAQSPRYKIIEKRQSVAFWCNPISGHATLYWYQQILGQGPKLLIQFQNNGVVDDSQLPKDRFSAERLKGVDSTLKIQPAKLEDSAVYLCASSSQGAAGEQYFGPGTRLTVT.

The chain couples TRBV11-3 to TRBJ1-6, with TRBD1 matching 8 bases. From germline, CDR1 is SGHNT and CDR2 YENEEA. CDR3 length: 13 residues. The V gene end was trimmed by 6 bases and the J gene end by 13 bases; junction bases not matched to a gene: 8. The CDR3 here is CASSGQGFTPLHF. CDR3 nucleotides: TGTGCCAGCAGTGGACAGGGTTTTACTCCCCTCCACTTT.

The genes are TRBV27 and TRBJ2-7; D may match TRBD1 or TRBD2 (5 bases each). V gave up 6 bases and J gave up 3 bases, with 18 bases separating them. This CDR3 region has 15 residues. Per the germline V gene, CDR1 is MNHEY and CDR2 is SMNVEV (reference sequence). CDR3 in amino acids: CASSRDERGVYEQYF. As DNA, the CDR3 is TGTGCCAGCAGCCGTGACGAAAGGGGAGTCTACGAGCAGTACTTC.

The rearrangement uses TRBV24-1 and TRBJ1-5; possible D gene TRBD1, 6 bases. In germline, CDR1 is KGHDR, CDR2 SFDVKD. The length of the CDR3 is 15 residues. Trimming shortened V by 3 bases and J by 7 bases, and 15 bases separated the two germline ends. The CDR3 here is CATSDLSGGGQPQHF. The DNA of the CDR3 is TGTGCCACCAGTGATCTCAGTGGCGGGGGCCAGCCCCAGCATTTT.

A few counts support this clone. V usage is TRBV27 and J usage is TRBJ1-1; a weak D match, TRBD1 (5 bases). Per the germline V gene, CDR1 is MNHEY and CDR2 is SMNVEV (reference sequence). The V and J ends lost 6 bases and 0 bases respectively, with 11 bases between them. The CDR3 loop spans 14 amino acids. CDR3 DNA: TGTGCCAGCAGACGACAGACCATGAACACTGAAGCTTTCTTT. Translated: CASRRQTMNTEAFF.

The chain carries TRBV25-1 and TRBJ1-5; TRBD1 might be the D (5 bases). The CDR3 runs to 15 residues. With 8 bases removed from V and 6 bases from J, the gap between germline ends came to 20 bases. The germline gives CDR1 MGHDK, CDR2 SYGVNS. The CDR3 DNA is TGTGCCAGCTCCCCCGGTCTGGGGGATTCTCAGCCCCAGCATTTT. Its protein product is CASSPGLGDSQPQHF.

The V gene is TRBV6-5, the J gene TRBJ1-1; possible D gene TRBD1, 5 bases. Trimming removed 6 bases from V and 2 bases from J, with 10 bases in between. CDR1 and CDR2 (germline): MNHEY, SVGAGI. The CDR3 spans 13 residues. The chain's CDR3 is CASRGLVNTEAFF. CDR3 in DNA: TGTGCCAGCAGGGGGCTGGTTAACACTGAAGCTTTCTTT.

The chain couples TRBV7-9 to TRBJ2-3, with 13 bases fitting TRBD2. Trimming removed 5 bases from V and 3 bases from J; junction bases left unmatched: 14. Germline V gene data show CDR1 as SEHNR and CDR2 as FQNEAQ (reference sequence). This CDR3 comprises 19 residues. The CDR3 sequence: CASSPGTSGTVISTDTQYF. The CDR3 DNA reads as TGTGCCAGCAGCCCCGGGACTAGCGGGACCGTAATTAGTACAGATACGCAGTATTTT. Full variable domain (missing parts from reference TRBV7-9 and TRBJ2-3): DTGVSQNPRHKITKRGQNVTFRCDPISEHNRLYWYRQTLGQGPEFLTYFQNEAQLEKSRLLSDRFSAERPKGSFSTLEIQRTEQGDSAMYLCASSPGTSGTVISTDTQYFGPGTRLTVL.

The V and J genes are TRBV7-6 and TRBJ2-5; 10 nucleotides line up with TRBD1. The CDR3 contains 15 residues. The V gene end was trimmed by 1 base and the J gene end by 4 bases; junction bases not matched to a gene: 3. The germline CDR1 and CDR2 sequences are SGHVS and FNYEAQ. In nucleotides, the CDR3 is TGTGCCAGCAGCTTAGGACAGGGGGCACGAGAGACCCAGTACTTC. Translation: CASSLGQGARETQYF.

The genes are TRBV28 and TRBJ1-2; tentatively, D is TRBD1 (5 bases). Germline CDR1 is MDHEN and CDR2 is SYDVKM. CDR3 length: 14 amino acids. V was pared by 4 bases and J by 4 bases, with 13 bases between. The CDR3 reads CASSYTGELYGYTF. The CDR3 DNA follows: TGTGCCAGCAGTTACACAGGCGAACTCTATGGCTACACCTTC.